This T cell receptor (beta chain) derives from a study of OX40 agonist ivuxolimab in advanced cancers. About the study: Three patients, one with hepatocellular carcinoma and two with cutaneous melanoma, achieved partial responses.

The investigators sampled blood at baseline, at cycle 4 day 1, and at cycle 7 day 1. As concerns this clone: Its antigen is not identified.

General study points: Blood T cells, both CD4+ and CD8+, expanded clonally by week 6 at 0.1 to 3.0 mg/kg.

The repertoire was sequenced with immunoSEQ multiplex PCR; TCRdb's copy has only in-frame clones and lacks some. This sample carries roughly 76,000 clones, around nine tenths of them seen once, and the ten largest clones take roughly 7.5%. This receptor was obtained from an adult with an advanced solid tumor such as melanoma, head and neck, liver or kidney cancer. The material sequenced was CD4+ or CD8+ T cells sorted from blood, taken in a trial of the OX40 agonist ivuxolimab.

CDR3 protein: CASSIDREGGNTQYF. CDR3 nucleotide sequence: TGTGCCAGTAGTATAGATCGGGAGGGCGGAAATACGCAGTATTTT. The chain employs TRBV19 and TRBJ2-3, with 8 bases that match TRBD2. Germline V CDR1 and CDR2: LNHDA, SQIVND (reference sequence). The CDR3 is 15 residues long. The V gene end was trimmed by 0 bases and the J gene end by 7 bases; junction bases not matched to a gene: 6.